This TCR beta chain is drawn from a study of cytomegalovirus exposure and HLA in healthy donors. About the study: In an earlier analysis, approximately 120 million unique TCR beta sequences were found from about 180 million T cells. Study-wide results and caveats: High specificity and sensitivity for cytomegalovirus status were reported for the classifier. The study found most TCR sequences rare, yet found some public TCRs in many donors. Researchers counted 150 to 200 TCR beta chains as cytomegalovirus-associated.

Vbeta (60) and Jbeta (13) primers were used in the PCR. Data came from immunoSEQ multiplex PCR; TCRdb stores just in-frame clones and leaves some out. The data show about 140,000 clones, around 70% seen once. Remarks on this clone: What it binds is not known.

V gave up 0 bases and J gave up 5 bases; unmatched junction bases: 1. This CDR3 comprises 12 residues. The germline CDR1 and CDR2 sequences are GTSNPN and SVGIG (reference sequence). The chain links TRBV30 to TRBJ2-7; 7 bases match TRBD2. Material for sequencing was PBMCs. The clonotype comes from a middle-aged man in good health and CMV-seronegative. The CDR3 DNA follows: TGTGCCTGGAGTGTACGGGAGGACGAGCAGTACTTC. It encodes CAWSVREDEQYF.